The rows below give T cell receptor beta chains drawn from one sample of a study of blood T cell repertoires in COVID-19. Profiling relied on immunoSEQ multiplex PCR, and the TCRdb table lists in-frame clones only, not all of them. In the table there are nearly 60,000 clones, over 75% of which are singletons. Sequencing used peripheral blood. The receptors here all came from a middle-aged man with active COVID-19. The CDR3 runs from the conserved cysteine through the conserved F or W. D genes are given only for firm matches. Some rows mark clone size as missing; the rest say once, few, many or name a class of expanded clone.

>TRBJ2-7|15|TRBV5-5|NA|TRBD2
CASSQIAGGNYEQYF
TGTGCCAGCAGTCAGATAGCGGGAGGAAATTACGAGCAGTACTTC
>TRBJ1-5|14|TRBV5-6|few|NA
CASSRGQRNQPQHF
TGTGCCAGCAGTCGTGGACAGCGCAATCAGCCCCAGCATTTT
>TRBJ2-3|17|TRBV6-2/TRBV6-3|NA|NA
CASSYSLIVVITDTQYF
TGTGCCAGCAGTTACAGCCTGATTGTAGTAATCACAGATACGCAGTATTTT
>TRBJ1-1|11|TRBV3-1/TRBV3-2|NA|NA
CASSSGTEAFF
TGTGCCAGCAGCTCCGGGACTGAAGCTTTCTTT
>TRBJ1-2|16|TRBV30|NA|TRBD1
CAWSLPWTGYSYGYTF
TGTGCCTGGAGTCTTCCCTGGACAGGGTATAGCTATGGCTACACCTTC
>TRBJ2-3|16|TRBV5-1|NA|TRBD2
CASSLVPREATDTQYF
TGCGCCAGCAGCTTGGTCCCGCGGGAGGCCACAGATACGCAGTATTTT
>TRBJ2-7|18|TRBV4-1|NA|NA
CASSQERRGPSSFYEQYF
TGCGCCAGCAGCCAAGAACGGAGGGGGCCCTCATCGTTCTACGAGCAGTACTTC
>TRBJ1-5|16|TRBV19|NA|NA
CASSIVTGDSNQPQHF
TGTGCCAGTAGTATCGTGACAGGCGATAGCAATCAGCCCCAGCATTTT
>TRBJ2-7|14|TRBV28|NA|NA
CASSTSGGFYEQYF
TGTGCCAGCAGTACAAGTGGGGGCTTCTACGAGCAGTACTTC
>TRBJ1-1|12|TRBV29-1|NA|NA
CSARQAARTAFF
TGCAGCGCTCGACAGGCAGCAAGAACGGCTTTCTTT
>TRBJ2-2|12|TRBV19|NA|NA
CASSIGGGELFF
TGTGCCAGTAGTATCGGCGGCGGGGAGCTGTTTTTT
>TRBJ1-1|13|TRBV12-5|NA|NA
CASGIQGNTEAFF
TGTGCTAGTGGGATACAGGGGAACACTGAAGCTTTCTTT
>TRBJ1-2|14|TRBV9|once|TRBD1
CASSLPDRAYGYTF
TGTGCCAGCAGCCTCCCGGACAGGGCCTATGGCTACACCTTC
>TRBJ1-1|13|TRBV6-5|NA|TRBD1
CASSSTGDTEAFF
TGTGCCAGCAGTTCGACAGGGGACACTGAAGCTTTCTTT
>TRBJ2-5|15|TRBV27|NA|TRBD1
CASSSYRDSQETQYF
TGTGCCAGCAGTTCGTACAGGGACAGCCAAGAGACCCAGTACTTC
>TRBJ1-2|16|TRBV5-1|NA|NA
CASSSRRDTSGYGYTF
TGCGCCAGCAGCTCCCGCCGGGACACCTCTGGGTATGGCTACACCTTC
>TRBJ2-7|16|TRBV4-2|NA|TRBD2
CASSQGELAGGYEQYF
TGTGCCAGCAGCCAAGGGGAACTAGCGGGAGGCTACGAGCAGTACTTC
>TRBJ1-1|13|TRBV27|NA|NA
CASSLSANTEAFF
TGTGCCAGCAGTTTATCGGCGAACACTGAAGCTTTCTTT
>TRBJ1-4|15|TRBV18|NA|TRBD1
CASSPQGARGEKLFF
TGTGCCAGCTCACCCCAGGGGGCGAGGGGTGAAAAACTGTTTTTT
>TRBJ2-7|16|TRBV19|NA|TRBD1
CASTPTRRTGAYEQYF
TGTGCCAGTACCCCTACCCGAAGGACAGGGGCCTACGAGCAGTACTTC
>TRBJ2-1|17|TRBV5-1|NA|NA
CASSLMWEITGSDEQFF
TGCGCCAGCAGCTTGATGTGGGAGATTACAGGGTCGGATGAGCAGTTCTTC
>TRBJ2-2|12|TRBV12-3/TRBV12-4|NA|NA
CASSRGTGELFF
TGTGCCAGCAGCCGGGGAACCGGGGAGCTGTTTTTT
>TRBJ2-5|14|TRBV11-2|NA|NA
CASSFGQADETQYF
TGTGCCAGCAGCTTTGGGCAGGCCGACGAGACCCAGTACTTC
>TRBJ2-1|16|TRBV5-1|NA|TRBD1
CASSLGQGRLYNEQFF
TGCGCCAGCAGCTTGGGACAGGGGAGGTTATACAATGAGCAGTTCTTC
>TRBJ1-3|15|TRBV19|NA|NA
CASSIGAGPGNTIYF
TGTGCCAGTAGTATAGGCGCAGGGCCTGGAAACACCATATATTTT
>TRBJ2-1|17|TRBV24-1|NA|TRBD1
CATSDTRGLGSYNEQFF
TGTGCCACCAGTGATACCAGGGGGTTGGGCTCCTACAATGAGCAGTTCTTC
>TRBJ2-1|12|TRBV13|NA|NA
CASSPGSVEQFF
TGTGCCAGCAGCCCCGGGTCCGTTGAGCAGTTCTTC
>TRBJ2-1|14|TRBV18|NA|NA
CASSPALSGNEQFF
TGTGCCAGCTCACCAGCACTCTCCGGTAATGAGCAGTTCTTC